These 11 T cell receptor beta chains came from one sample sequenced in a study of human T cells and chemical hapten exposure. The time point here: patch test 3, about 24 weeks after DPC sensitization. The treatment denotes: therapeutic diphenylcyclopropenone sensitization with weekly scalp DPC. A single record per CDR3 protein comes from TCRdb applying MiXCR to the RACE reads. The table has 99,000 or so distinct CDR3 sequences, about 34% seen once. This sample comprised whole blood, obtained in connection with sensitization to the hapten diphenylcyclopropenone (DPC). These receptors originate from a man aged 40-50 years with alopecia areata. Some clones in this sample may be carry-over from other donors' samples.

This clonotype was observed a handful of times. This CDR3 reads CASSSPPGNTIYF. CDR3 sequence (DNA): TGTGCCAGCAGCTCGCCACCTGGAAACACCATATATTTT. The chain combines TRBV11-2 with TRBJ1-3; no firm D call. The CDR3 contains 13 residues. Trimming cost V 4 bases and J 2 bases, with 6 bases left between them. Germline-derived CDR1 and CDR2 are SGHAT and FQNNGV.

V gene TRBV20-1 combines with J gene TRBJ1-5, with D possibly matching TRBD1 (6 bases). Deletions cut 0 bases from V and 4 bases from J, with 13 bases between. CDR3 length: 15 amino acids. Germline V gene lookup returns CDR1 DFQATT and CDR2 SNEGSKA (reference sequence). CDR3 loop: CSARDPWGRNQPQHF. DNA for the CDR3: TGCAGTGCTAGAGATCCGTGGGGGCGGAATCAGCCCCAGCATTTT.

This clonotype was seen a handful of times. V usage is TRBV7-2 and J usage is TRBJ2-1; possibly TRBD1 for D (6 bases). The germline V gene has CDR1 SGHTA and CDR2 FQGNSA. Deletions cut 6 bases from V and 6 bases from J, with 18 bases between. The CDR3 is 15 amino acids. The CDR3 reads CASSRGWLGGNEQFF. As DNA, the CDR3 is TGTGCCAGCAGTCGAGGGTGGCTAGGGGGCAATGAGCAGTTCTTC.

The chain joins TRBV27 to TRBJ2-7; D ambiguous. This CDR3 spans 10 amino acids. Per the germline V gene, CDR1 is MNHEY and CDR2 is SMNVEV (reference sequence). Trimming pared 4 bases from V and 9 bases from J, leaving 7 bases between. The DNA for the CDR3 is TGTGCCAGCAGTTCTAGTTGGCAGTACGTC. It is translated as CASSSSWQYV.

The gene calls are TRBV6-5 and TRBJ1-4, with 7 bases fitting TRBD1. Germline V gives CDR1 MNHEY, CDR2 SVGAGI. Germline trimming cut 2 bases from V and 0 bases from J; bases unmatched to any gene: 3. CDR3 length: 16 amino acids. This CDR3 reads CASSYDRAPTNEKLFF. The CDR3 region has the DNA TGTGCCAGCAGTTACGACAGGGCCCCAACTAATGAAAAACTGTTTTTT.

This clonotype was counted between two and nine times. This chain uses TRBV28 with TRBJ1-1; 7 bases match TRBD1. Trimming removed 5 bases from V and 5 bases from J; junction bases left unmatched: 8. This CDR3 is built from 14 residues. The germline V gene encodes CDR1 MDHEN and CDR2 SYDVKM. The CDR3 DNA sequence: TGTGCCAGCAGTCTCGACAGGGTCGTTACTGAAGCTTTCTTT. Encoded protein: CASSLDRVVTEAFF.

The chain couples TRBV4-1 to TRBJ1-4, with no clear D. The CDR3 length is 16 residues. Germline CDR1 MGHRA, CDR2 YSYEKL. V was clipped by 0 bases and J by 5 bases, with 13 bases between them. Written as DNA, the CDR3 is TGCGCCAGCAGCCAAGAAGGGTCGCGACTCAATGAAAAACTGTTTTTT. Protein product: CASSQEGSRLNEKLFF.

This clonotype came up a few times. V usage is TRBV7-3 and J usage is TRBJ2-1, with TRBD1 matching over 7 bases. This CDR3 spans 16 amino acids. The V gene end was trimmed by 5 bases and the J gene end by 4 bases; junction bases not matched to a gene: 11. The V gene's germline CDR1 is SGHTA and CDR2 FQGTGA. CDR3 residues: CASSLKSGQSYNEQFF. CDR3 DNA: TGTGCCAGCAGCCTAAAGTCGGGACAGAGTTACAATGAGCAGTTCTTC.

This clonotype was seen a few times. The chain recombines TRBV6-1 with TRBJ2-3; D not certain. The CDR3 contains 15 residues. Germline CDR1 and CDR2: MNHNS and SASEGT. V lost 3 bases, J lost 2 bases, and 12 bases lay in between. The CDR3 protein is CASSERTSTTDTQYF. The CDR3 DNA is TGTGCCAGCAGTGAGAGGACCTCCACCACAGATACGCAGTATTTT.

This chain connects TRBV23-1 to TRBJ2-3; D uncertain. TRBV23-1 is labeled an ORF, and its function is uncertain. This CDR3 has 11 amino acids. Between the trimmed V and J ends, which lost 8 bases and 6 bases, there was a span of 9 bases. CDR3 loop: CASQLGDTQYF. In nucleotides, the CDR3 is TGCGCCAGCCAGTTGGGCGATACGCAGTATTTT.

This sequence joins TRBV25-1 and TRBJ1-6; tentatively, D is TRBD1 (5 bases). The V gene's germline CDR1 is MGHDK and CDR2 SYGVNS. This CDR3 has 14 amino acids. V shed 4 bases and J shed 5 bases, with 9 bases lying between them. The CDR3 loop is CASSARGDNSPLHF. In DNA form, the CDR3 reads TGTGCCAGCAGTGCGCGGGGGGATAATTCACCCCTCCACTTT. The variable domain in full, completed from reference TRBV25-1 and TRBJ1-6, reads EADIYQTPRYLVIGTGKKITLECSQTMGHDKMYWYQQDPGMELHLIHYSYGVNSTEKGDLSSESTVSRIRTEHFPLTLESARPSHTSQYLCASSARGDNSPLHFGNGTRLTVT.